These T cell receptor beta chains were read from a single sample in a study of blood T cell repertoires in COVID-19. Repertoires were generated with immunoSEQ multiplex PCR, while TCRdb's copy carries only in-frame clones and drops some. The data show 160,000 or so clones, less than 90% seen once. Sequenced: PBMCs or T cells enriched from blood (not recorded which). The receptors derive from a woman aged 45 to 65 who had recovered from COVID-19. The CDR3 runs from the conserved cysteine through the conserved F or W. The order of the fields is J gene, V gene, D gene, clone size, CDR3 DNA, CDR3 protein. D genes are given only for firm matches. Clone size is not always given. Where it is, it says once, few, many or a class for expanded clones.

TRBJ2-3 | TRBV3-1/TRBV3-2 | TRBD2 | NA | TGTGCCAGCAGCCAAGATGGAGGACTAGCGGGGGAGGCAAAGCAGTATTTT | CASSQDGGLAGEAKQYF
TRBJ1-1 | TRBV6-5 | NA | NA | TGTGCCAGCAGTCCGACAGGAGAGAACACTGAAGCTTTCTTT | CASSPTGENTEAFF
TRBJ1-3 | TRBV5-6 | NA | once | TGTGCCAGCAGTTTACAGGGTTTTACGTCTGGAAACACCATATATTTT | CASSLQGFTSGNTIYF
TRBJ1-2 | TRBV6-5 | NA | once | TGTGCCAGCGTACCGACAGTAAGATATGGCTACACCTTC | CASVPTVRYGYTF
TRBJ2-2 | TRBV27 | TRBD2 | NA | TGTGCCACCTCCCGCGGGGCGGGAGGGAGGACCGGGGAGCTGTTTTTT | CATSRGAGGRTGELFF
TRBJ2-3 | TRBV28 | TRBD1 | NA | TGTGCCAGCAGCGGACAGGGCCTATCCGGGACAGATACGCAGTATTTT | CASSGQGLSGTDTQYF
TRBJ1-5 | TRBV19 | NA | NA | TGTGCCAGTACAGGTTCGGCCAACCTCCCGCCCCAGCATTTT | CASTGSANLPPQHF
TRBJ2-7 | TRBV2 | TRBD1 | few | TGTGCCAGCAGGAAAGAACAGGGGACCTACGAGCAGTACTTC | CASRKEQGTYEQYF
TRBJ2-4 | TRBV29-1 | NA | NA | TGCAGCGTGACGGTCGGAGGCATTCAGTACTTC | CSVTVGGIQYF
TRBJ1-5 | TRBV7-2 | NA | NA | TGTGCCAGCAGCTTAAACAGCCTAAATCAGCCCCAGCATTTT | CASSLNSLNQPQHF
TRBJ2-1 | TRBV18 | NA | once | TGTGCCAGCTCACCAGCCGGGAAGACCTACAATGAGCAGTTCTTC | CASSPAGKTYNEQFF
TRBJ1-6 | TRBV19 | NA | NA | TGTGCCAGTAGTACCCAGGGAAGCTCCTATAATTCACCCCTCCACTTT | CASSTQGSSYNSPLHF
TRBJ2-7 | TRBV5-1 | NA | NA | TGCGCCAGCCATAGGGCGGAGGGGAGGTCCTACGAGCAGTACTTC | CASHRAEGRSYEQYF
TRBJ1-5 | TRBV19 | NA | NA | TGTGCCAGTACCCGTCTCCAGGGACAGCCCCAGCATTTT | CASTRLQGQPQHF
TRBJ1-2 | TRBV19 | NA | few | TGTGCCAGCTCCCCAGGGGTGAACTATGGCTACACCTTC | CASSPGVNYGYTF
TRBJ1-5 | TRBV4-1 | NA | NA | TGCGCCAGCAGCCAAGTACACACAACCGGCAATCAGCCCCAGCATTTT | CASSQVHTTGNQPQHF
TRBJ1-2 | TRBV18 | NA | once | TGTGCCAGCTCACCACCAGGGGTCGGAGCTAACTATGGCTACACCTTC | CASSPPGVGANYGYTF
TRBJ2-2 | TRBV19 | NA | NA | TGTGCCAGTAACCCAAGGGGTAAGAACACCGGGGAGCTGTTTTTT | CASNPRGKNTGELFF
TRBJ2-7 | TRBV4-3 | NA | NA | TGCGCCAGCAGCCAAGATTGGACAGTCGGATCTCGGGAGCAGTACTTC | CASSQDWTVGSREQYF
TRBJ2-1 | TRBV11-2 | NA | NA | TGTGCCAGCAGCCGAAAGATTAGTGGGGCCGTCTTGGTCAATGAGCAGTTCTTC | CASSRKISGAVLVNEQFF
TRBJ2-7 | TRBV9 | NA | NA | TGTGCCAGCAGCGGACTAGTCGGTTACGAGCAGTACTTC | CASSGLVGYEQYF
TRBJ2-3 | TRBV19 | TRBD2 | NA | TGTGCCAGTAGGGGACTAGCGGGGGATACGCAGTATTTT | CASRGLAGDTQYF
TRBJ1-2 | TRBV6-5 | NA | NA | TGTGCCAGCAGCGCCGGCGGGCAGCGCTATGGCTACACCTTC | CASSAGGQRYGYTF
TRBJ2-2 | TRBV28 | TRBD1 | NA | TGTGCCAGCAGTTCCTACGGACAGGGTCCCGGGGAGCTGTTTTTT | CASSSYGQGPGELFF
TRBJ1-2 | TRBV18 | TRBD1 | NA | TGTGCCAGCTCACCGAATTCCCCGGGACAGGGGGCGCAGGGCTACACCTTC | CASSPNSPGQGAQGYTF
TRBJ1-2 | TRBV18 | TRBD1 | NA | TGTGCCAGCTCACTTCCCCCGAGCGACAGGGTAAGGCGGGACGACTACACCTTC | CASSLPPSDRVRRDDYTF
TRBJ2-7 | TRBV6-5 | NA | NA | TGTGCCAGCAGTTACTGGCAGGGATCCTACGAGCAGTACTTC | CASSYWQGSYEQYF
TRBJ1-5 | TRBV2 | NA | few | TGTGCCAGTTCCTTGGACTCAAATAGCAATCAGCCCCAGCATTTT | CASSLDSNSNQPQHF
TRBJ2-3 | TRBV11-3 | TRBD2 | NA | TGTGCCAGCAGCCTTGGACTAGCGGGATACACAGATACGCAGTATTTT | CASSLGLAGYTDTQYF
TRBJ1-4 | TRBV5-5 | NA | NA | TGTGCCAGCAGTTGGCTGGTAAATGAAAAACTGTTTTTT | CASSWLVNEKLFF
TRBJ2-5 | TRBV7-8 | TRBD2 | NA | TGTGCCAGCAGCTTCCCCACCGGGAGGCAAGAGACCCAGTACTTC | CASSFPTGRQETQYF
TRBJ2-2 | TRBV12-3/TRBV12-4 | NA | NA | TGTGCCAGCAGTACGGCGAACACCGGGGAGCTGTTTTTT | CASSTANTGELFF
TRBJ2-5 | TRBV3-1/TRBV3-2 | TRBD1 | NA | TGTGCCAGCAGCCCCACAGGGGTAGAGACCCAGTACTTC | CASSPTGVETQYF
TRBJ1-5 | TRBV15 | TRBD1 | NA | TGTGCCACCAGCAGGAGGGATCCAGGGGGTAGCAATCAGCCCCAGCATTTT | CATSRRDPGGSNQPQHF
TRBJ2-1 | TRBV10-1 | TRBD2 | few | TGCGCCAGCGGGACCGTCGGGGCTAGCGGGAGTTATGAGCAGTTCTTC | CASGTVGASGSYEQFF
TRBJ1-2 | TRBV10-2 | NA | NA | TGCGCCAGCAGTGAAGTCCAGGGGTATGGCTACACCTTC | CASSEVQGYGYTF
TRBJ2-1 | TRBV14 | TRBD2 | NA | TGTGCCAGCAGCGCGGGGACTAGGGGACGAAACAATGAGCAGTTCTTC | CASSAGTRGRNNEQFF
TRBJ2-2 | TRBV27 | TRBD1 | NA | TGTGCCAGCAGTACCGGGACAGGGTTATTCACCGGGGAGCTGTTTTTT | CASSTGTGLFTGELFF
TRBJ2-3 | TRBV6-1 | NA | NA | TGTGCCAGCAGTGAACACAGGGCGGCCGATACGCAGTATTTT | CASSEHRAADTQYF
TRBJ2-2 | TRBV28 | TRBD2 | once | TGTGCCAGCAGTTTAGGCGCGGGGGGTCCGACCGGGGAGCTGTTTTTT | CASSLGAGGPTGELFF
TRBJ2-5 | TRBV3-1/TRBV3-2 | NA | NA | TGTGCCAGCAGCCTACAAGGGAGGCAAGAGACCCAGTACTTC | CASSLQGRQETQYF
TRBJ2-3 | TRBV19 | NA | once | TGTGCCAGTAGTATAGGGCTCGGCACAGATACGCAGTATTTT | CASSIGLGTDTQYF
TRBJ2-2 | TRBV4-1 | TRBD1 | NA | TGCGCCAGCAGCCGAGATCTACAGGGGTCCGGGGAGCTGTTTTTT | CASSRDLQGSGELFF
TRBJ1-4 | TRBV6-2/TRBV6-3 | NA | few | TGTGCCAGCAGTCAGGTTCGTTCGGTCGGTGAAAAACTGTTTTTT | CASSQVRSVGEKLFF
TRBJ2-1 | TRBV7-2 | NA | NA | TGTGCCAGCAGCTTAGCGGCAGGAACCTACAATGAGCAGTTCTTC | CASSLAAGTYNEQFF
TRBJ2-2 | TRBV4-3 | TRBD2 | NA | TGCGCCAGCAGCCAAGATCTGGCCCTAGCGGACTCAGGGAACACCGGGGAGCTGTTTTTT | CASSQDLALADSGNTGELFF
TRBJ2-5 | TRBV7-2 | NA | NA | TGTGCCAGCAGCCGGTCGGTCACCCAAGAGACCCAGTACTTC | CASSRSVTQETQYF
TRBJ1-1 | TRBV7-9 | NA | NA | TGTGCCAGCAGCAGTCCCCAGGGCCTTTGGACTGAAGCTTTCTTT | CASSSPQGLWTEAFF
TRBJ2-3 | TRBV5-8 | NA | NA | TGTGCCAGCAGGTGGAGGGGGCGGGACACAGATACGCAGTATTTT | CASRWRGRDTDTQYF
TRBJ2-5 | TRBV19 | TRBD1 | once | TGTGCCAGTAGTATTACCGGGACAGGACAAGAGACCCAGTACTTC | CASSITGTGQETQYF